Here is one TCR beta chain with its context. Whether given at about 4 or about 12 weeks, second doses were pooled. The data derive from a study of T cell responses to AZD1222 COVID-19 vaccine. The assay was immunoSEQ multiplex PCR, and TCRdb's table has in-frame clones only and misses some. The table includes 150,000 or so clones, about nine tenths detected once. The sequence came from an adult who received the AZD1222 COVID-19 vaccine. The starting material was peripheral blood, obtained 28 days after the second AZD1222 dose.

Here the CDR3 DNA reads TGTGCCAGCAGCACCGCAGTGAACACTGAAGCTTTCTTT. Translating it yields CASSTAVNTEAFF. The chain employs TRBV11-1 and TRBJ1-1, with no clear D. CDR1 SGHAT and CDR2 FQDESV come from the germline V gene (reference sequence). V gave up 5 bases and J gave up 0 bases, with 7 bases separating them. This CDR3 spans 13 amino acids.